This TCR beta chain came from a study of blood T cells in healthy people across ages. This clonotype appeared a few times. The antigen is unknown. Together with a sample-barcoded 5' primer, a J-beta primer mix was included in a second PCR lasting about 7 to 11 cycles. Every sample returned 3 million or more CDR3-containing paired-end reads. TCRdb re-analysed the 5' RACE reads in MiXCR, keeping a single row per CDR3 protein. The sample contains approximately 730,000 distinct CDR3 sequences, roughly two fifths of which appear only once. Study results and caveats: Among T cells, TCR beta diversity per million cells dropped roughly linearly as age rose. Comparison with aged donors showed that long-lived donors had more naive CD4+ cells and higher diversity. Because sorting was not performed, PBMCs prevented conclusive naive versus antigen-experienced comparison.

The J segment lost 6 bases and the V segment lost 1 base, leaving 5 bases of the junction unmatched. CDR1 DFQATT and CDR2 SNEGSKA come from the germline V gene (reference sequence). CDR3 size: 16 residues. The specimen was blood. The chain combines TRBV20-1 with TRBJ2-1, with 14 bases lining up with TRBD2. This receptor was obtained from a woman aged 55-70 years in good health. In DNA form, the CDR3 reads TGCAGTGCTAGAGGGACTAGCGGGAGGTTACTCAATGAGCAGTTCTTC. This codes for CSARGTSGRLLNEQFF.